This entry is about one T cell receptor beta chain. There were no recent acute infections or vaccinations among the donors, who were healthy HIV-negative adults. V was trimmed by 3 bases and J by 9 bases, leaving 9 bases between them. Germline values: CDR1 LNHDA, CDR2 SQIVND (reference sequence). The CDR3 spans 12 residues. Every unsorted PBMC PCR replicate was loaded with 300 to 350 ng DNA, around 30,000 T cell genomes. Profiled with immunoSEQ multiplex PCR; TCRdb holds only in-frame clones, not every one. The sample includes around 510,000 clones, roughly 79% of them seen just once. The data belong to a study of shared clonotypes between healthy human individuals.

The clonotype comes from a woman aged 40 to 55 in good health. Some clones in this sample may be carry-over from other donors' samples. The source material was PBMCs. The genes are TRBV19 and TRBJ2-1; D uncertain. Here the CDR3 reads CASSMVVTEQFF. Here the CDR3 DNA reads TGTGCCAGTAGTATGGTCGTGACTGAGCAGTTCTTC.